A selection of T cell receptor beta chains follows, all from one sample in a study of blood T cell repertoires in COVID-19. The method was immunoSEQ multiplex PCR; TCRdb's version includes in-frame clones alone and lacks a portion of them. The table lists fewer than 400,000 clones, roughly 86% of them singletons. Sequenced input: peripheral blood. These receptor sequences come from a woman aged 25-40 years with COVID-19, enrolled during active disease. Each CDR3 is given with its conserved first and last residue. Fields, in order: clone size, J gene, V gene, D gene, CDR3 DNA, CDR3 protein. D genes are given only for firm matches. For some rows the clone size is stated as once, few or many, or as a class when expanded; others skip it.

>NA|TRBJ2-1|TRBV5-4|NA
TGTGCCAGCCGCCCCGGGGGGCGGAGCTCCTACAATGAGCAGTTCTTC
CASRPGGRSSYNEQFF
>NA|TRBJ1-1|TRBV27|NA
TGTGCCAGCAGTTTTCGGGGAAACACTGAAGCTTTCTTT
CASSFRGNTEAFF
>NA|TRBJ2-2|TRBV7-6|NA
TGTGCCAGCAGGGAAGGGGGAACCGGGGAGCTGTTTTTT
CASREGGTGELFF
>NA|TRBJ1-2|TRBV27|NA
TGTGCCAGCAGTTCAGACGTTAGACAGAACTATGGCTACACCTTC
CASSSDVRQNYGYTF
>NA|TRBJ2-2|TRBV6-6|NA
TGTGCCAGCAGTCTCGGGGGTAGTAGCGTCAGTACCGGGGAGCTGTTTTTT
CASSLGGSSVSTGELFF
>NA|TRBJ1-1|TRBV2|NA
TGTGCCAGCAGTGAAAGGCAGGGGACGGTCCACACTGAAGCTTTCTTT
CASSERQGTVHTEAFF
>NA|TRBJ1-5|TRBV6-2/TRBV6-3|NA
TGTGCCAGCAGTTACTCACGGACTCACAATCAGCCCCAGCATTTT
CASSYSRTHNQPQHF
>few|TRBJ2-3|TRBV11-2|TRBD2
TGTGCCAGCAGCTTAGGAGGTAGCGGGGGGTACACAGATACGCAGTATTTT
CASSLGGSGGYTDTQYF
>NA|TRBJ1-1|TRBV18|NA
TGTGCCAGCTCACCGTCCGGGGGGCGGATCACTGAAGCTTTCTTT
CASSPSGGRITEAFF
>NA|TRBJ1-2|TRBV19|NA
TGTGCCAGTAGTATCCGGGGAGGAGGCTACACCTTC
CASSIRGGGYTF
>medium-sized|TRBJ1-5|TRBV5-8|TRBD1
TGTGCCAGCAGCTTGGCCCGACAGGGGAGCAATCAGCCCCAGCATTTT
CASSLARQGSNQPQHF
>NA|TRBJ2-1|TRBV27|NA
TGTGCCAGCAGTTTGGGGCAGCGAGGAAATGAGCAGTTCTTC
CASSLGQRGNEQFF
>NA|TRBJ2-1|TRBV27|TRBD2
TGTGCCAGCAGGGGCCGCGGGGGGGGCTCCTACAATGAGCAGTTCTTC
CASRGRGGGSYNEQFF
>NA|TRBJ1-5|TRBV18|NA
TGTGCCAGCTCACCTACAGTTGATCAGCCCCAGCATTTT
CASSPTVDQPQHF
>NA|TRBJ1-6|TRBV27|TRBD1
TGTGCCAGCATGGACAGGGAGTATTCACCCCTCCACTTT
CASMDREYSPLHF
>NA|TRBJ2-5|TRBV7-2|NA
TGTGCCAGCAGCATTGCCGGGACTGGAGAGACCCAGTACTTC
CASSIAGTGETQYF
>NA|TRBJ1-1|TRBV7-9|NA
TGTGCCAGCAGCTTTAGATTGGACACTACGATGAACACTGAAGCTTTCTTT
CASSFRLDTTMNTEAFF
>NA|TRBJ1-6|TRBV7-9|NA
TGTGCCAGCAGCTTATTCGTGAATTTACGGGGGAGGGGTTCACCCCTCCACTTT
CASSLFVNLRGRGSPLHF
>NA|TRBJ1-1|TRBV14|NA
TGTGCCAGCAGCCAAGTTGGTGTGGGGCCCGCTTTCTTT
CASSQVGVGPAFF
>NA|TRBJ2-2|TRBV9|NA
TGTGCCAGCAGCGTAGGAATAGCGGGGGAGCTGTTTTTT
CASSVGIAGELFF
>NA|TRBJ1-3|TRBV7-2|TRBD1
TGTGCCAGCAGCTTGACAGGGGACGGAAACACCATATATTTT
CASSLTGDGNTIYF
>NA|TRBJ2-4|TRBV15|NA
TGTGCCACCAGCAGAGAAGGGGGGGTTAGGTACTTC
CATSREGGVRYF
>NA|TRBJ1-1|TRBV3-1/TRBV3-2|NA
TGTGCCAGCAGCCGGGCCACGAACACTGAAGCTTTCTTT
CASSRATNTEAFF
>NA|TRBJ2-3|TRBV9|TRBD2
TGTGCCAGCAGCCTCCGCAGCGGGGGACCGGGGACAGATACGCAGTATTTT
CASSLRSGGPGTDTQYF
>NA|TRBJ1-6|TRBV4-2|TRBD1
TGTGCCAGCAGCCAGAGACAGGGCTCCTATAATTCACCCCTCCACTTT
CASSQRQGSYNSPLHF
>NA|TRBJ2-3|TRBV19|TRBD2
TGTGCCAGTAGTATTGGTCTAGCGGGGAGCACAGATACGCAGTATTTT
CASSIGLAGSTDTQYF
>NA|TRBJ2-1|TRBV4-1|NA
TGCGCCAGCAGCCAAATGAGGGCTGAGCAGTTCTTC
CASSQMRAEQFF
>NA|TRBJ1-2|TRBV5-1|TRBD1
TGCGCCAGCAGCTTCGGACAGGGAGGCTATGGCTACACCTTC
CASSFGQGGYGYTF
>NA|TRBJ1-5|TRBV27|NA
TGTGCCAGAAAGAAAACCTGGACAGACTACAATCAGCCCCAGCATTTT
CARKKTWTDYNQPQHF
>NA|TRBJ1-2|TRBV12-3/TRBV12-4|NA
TGTGCCAGCGGTCACTCCAACTATGGCTACACCTTC
CASGHSNYGYTF
>NA|TRBJ1-3|TRBV7-2|NA
TGTGCCAGCAGCTGGCCCGGAAACACCATATATTTT
CASSWPGNTIYF
>once|TRBJ1-1|TRBV7-8|NA
TGTGCCAGCAGCTTAGTTCGGTGGGGGGATGTGAACACTGAAGCTTTCTTT
CASSLVRWGDVNTEAFF
>NA|TRBJ2-7|TRBV4-3|NA
TGCGCCAGCAGCCAAGACCAGGGCAAGTTCTACGAGCAGTACTTC
CASSQDQGKFYEQYF
>few|TRBJ1-5|TRBV19|NA
TGTGCCAGTAGTATAGGTCTCGCGACGGGTCAGCCCCAGCATTTT
CASSIGLATGQPQHF
>NA|TRBJ2-3|TRBV7-2|TRBD2
TGTGCCAGCAGCCTCCGGGGGGGCCTGGATACGCAGTATTTT
CASSLRGGLDTQYF
>few|TRBJ1-1|TRBV29-1|NA
TGCAGCGTTGTACGGACCTACAGGGCCACTGAAGCTTTCTTT
CSVVRTYRATEAFF
>NA|TRBJ1-3|TRBV19|NA
TGTGCCAGTAGCGCCTTAGGGGCAGGGGATGGAAACACCATATATTTT
CASSALGAGDGNTIYF
>NA|TRBJ1-1|TRBV3-1/TRBV3-2|NA
TGTGCCAGCAGCTTTGGCCCGAACACTGAAGCTTTCTTT
CASSFGPNTEAFF
>NA|TRBJ1-1|TRBV28|TRBD1
TGTGCCAGCAGCTATACTACAGGGGGCGATGTCGGAGCTTTCTTT
CASSYTTGGDVGAFF
>NA|TRBJ2-3|TRBV7-3|TRBD1
TGTGCCAGCAGCTTCCTAGGGGGACAGGGGGCAACGGATACGCAGTATTTT
CASSFLGGQGATDTQYF
>once|TRBJ2-1|TRBV7-3|NA
TGTGCCAGCGCTCAGGGGAATGAGCAGTTCTTC
CASAQGNEQFF
>NA|TRBJ1-3|TRBV3-1/TRBV3-2|NA
TGTGCCAGCAGCCAAGCCTGGGAGGGAAACACCATATATTTT
CASSQAWEGNTIYF